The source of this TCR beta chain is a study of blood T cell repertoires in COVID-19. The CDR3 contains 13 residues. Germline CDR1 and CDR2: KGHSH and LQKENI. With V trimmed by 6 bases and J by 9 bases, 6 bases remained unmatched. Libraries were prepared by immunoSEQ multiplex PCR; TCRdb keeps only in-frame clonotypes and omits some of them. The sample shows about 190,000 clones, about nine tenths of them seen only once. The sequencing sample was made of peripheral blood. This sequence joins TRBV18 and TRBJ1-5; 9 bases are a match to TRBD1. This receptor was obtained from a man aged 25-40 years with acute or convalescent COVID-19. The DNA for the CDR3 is TGTGCCAGCTCCCGGGACAGGGAATGGCCCCAGCATTTT. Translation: CASSRDREWPQHF.